The text below deals with one T cell receptor beta chain. The antigen remains undetermined. This CDR3 has 11 residues. From germline, CDR1 is DFQATT and CDR2 SNEGSKA (reference sequence). Trimming took 5 bases from V and 6 from J, leaving 10 bases between them. The use of genomic DNA as template underpinned the TCR beta VDJ and CDR3 profiling. TCRdb redid the calling of the reads with MiXCR, one entry per CDR3 protein. The sample holds 150,000 to 200,000 distinct CDR3 sequences; roughly 64% are singletons and the top ten take about 43%. The record originates from a study of CD8+CD57+ T cells in acquired aplastic anemia. About the research overall: The mean DNA yield obtained from sorted CD4+ and CD8+ cells came to around 3 ug. Notes on the study in general: Both patients and controls carried the same twenty-nine CD8+ CDR3 sequences. A significant difference in CD8+ Simpson's diversity between patients and controls was not found.

Sequenced sample: sorted CD4+, CD8+, or CD8+CD57+ T cells (not recorded which) from PBMCs. This chain links TRBV20-1 with TRBJ2-5; D call uncertain. This receptor was obtained from a human donor with severe aplastic anemia or a healthy control (not recorded which). The CDR3 DNA reads TGCAGTGCTCCTCTTGGCCAGACCCAGTACTTC. Translated, it gives CSAPLGQTQYF.